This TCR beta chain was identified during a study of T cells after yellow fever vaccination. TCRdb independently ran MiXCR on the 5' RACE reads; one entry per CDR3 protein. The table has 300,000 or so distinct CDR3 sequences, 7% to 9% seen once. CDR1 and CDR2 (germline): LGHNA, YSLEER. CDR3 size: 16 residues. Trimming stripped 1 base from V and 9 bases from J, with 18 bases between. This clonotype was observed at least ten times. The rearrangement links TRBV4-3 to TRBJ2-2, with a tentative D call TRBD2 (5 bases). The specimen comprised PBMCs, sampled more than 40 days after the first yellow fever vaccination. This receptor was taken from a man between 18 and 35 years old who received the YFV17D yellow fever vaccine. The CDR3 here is CASSQVGRAKGRELFF. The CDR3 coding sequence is TGCGCCAGCAGCCAAGTTGGGCGGGCCAAGGGCCGGGAGCTGTTTTTT.